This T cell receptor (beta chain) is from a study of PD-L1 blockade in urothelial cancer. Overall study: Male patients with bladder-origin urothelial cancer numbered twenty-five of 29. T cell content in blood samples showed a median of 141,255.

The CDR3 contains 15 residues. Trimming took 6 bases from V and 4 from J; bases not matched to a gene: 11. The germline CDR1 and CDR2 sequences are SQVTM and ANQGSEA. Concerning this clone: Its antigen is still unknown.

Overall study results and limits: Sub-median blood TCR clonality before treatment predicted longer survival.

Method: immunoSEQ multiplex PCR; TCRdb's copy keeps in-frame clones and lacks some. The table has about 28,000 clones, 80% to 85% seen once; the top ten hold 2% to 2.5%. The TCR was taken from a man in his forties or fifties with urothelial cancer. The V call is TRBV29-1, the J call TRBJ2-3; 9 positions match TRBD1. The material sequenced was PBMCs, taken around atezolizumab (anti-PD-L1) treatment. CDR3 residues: CSVPSGTGSPDTQYF. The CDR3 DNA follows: TGCAGCGTCCCGAGCGGGACAGGGAGTCCAGATACGCAGTATTTT.